This is a list of T cell receptor beta chains from one sample in a study of blood T cell repertoires in COVID-19. The repertoire was sequenced with immunoSEQ multiplex PCR; TCRdb's copy has only in-frame clones and lacks some. This sample has 400,000 or so clones; roughly 90% occur once, and the top ten carry more than 0.7%. Material: peripheral blood. These receptor sequences come from a man between 18 and 29 years old with COVID-19, enrolled during active disease. The conserved cysteine and the conserved F or W are not part of the CDR3 here. The D gene is left open where the match is weak.

v_call: TRBV19; d_call: TRBD1; j_call: TRBJ2-7; cdr3_aa: ASSIKAGGNSYEQY
v_call: TRBV6-5; d_call: TRBD2; j_call: TRBJ2-3; cdr3_aa: ASSLRGEGTDTQY
v_call: TRBV4-1; d_call: -; j_call: TRBJ1-6; cdr3_aa: ASSQDKRTTEYSPLH
v_call: TRBV27; d_call: -; j_call: TRBJ2-7; cdr3_aa: ASAVGVGLASYEQY
v_call: TRBV11-2; d_call: TRBD2; j_call: TRBJ2-5; cdr3_aa: ASSPAPPGLAGQETQY
v_call: TRBV2; d_call: TRBD1; j_call: TRBJ2-2; cdr3_aa: ASRETGRGTGELF
v_call: TRBV7-3; d_call: -; j_call: TRBJ1-5; cdr3_aa: ASSLNSGANQPQH
v_call: TRBV5-4; d_call: -; j_call: TRBJ2-1; cdr3_aa: ASSLGAGSPYNEQF
v_call: TRBV5-1; d_call: -; j_call: TRBJ2-3; cdr3_aa: ASSLAAGLTDTQY
v_call: TRBV2; d_call: TRBD1; j_call: TRBJ1-5; cdr3_aa: ASSRDRNQPQH
v_call: TRBV7-3; d_call: -; j_call: TRBJ2-3; cdr3_aa: ASSSRGGPADTQY
v_call: TRBV5-1; d_call: TRBD2; j_call: TRBJ2-7; cdr3_aa: ASSQLAGGPYEQY
v_call: TRBV15; d_call: TRBD1; j_call: TRBJ2-7; cdr3_aa: ATSVDRGSSYEQY
v_call: TRBV27; d_call: -; j_call: TRBJ1-5; cdr3_aa: ASSPRVQPGQPQH
v_call: TRBV5-4; d_call: -; j_call: TRBJ2-3; cdr3_aa: ASSLVAGTDTQY
v_call: TRBV25-1; d_call: TRBD1; j_call: TRBJ1-3; cdr3_aa: ASSEPPHRGGDTIY
v_call: TRBV10-2; d_call: -; j_call: TRBJ1-6; cdr3_aa: ASSESGTIDSPLH
v_call: TRBV9; d_call: TRBD1; j_call: TRBJ2-1; cdr3_aa: ASSERRGQGTYNEQF
v_call: TRBV18; d_call: -; j_call: TRBJ2-2; cdr3_aa: ASGGTATGELF
v_call: TRBV5-1; d_call: TRBD1; j_call: TRBJ2-7; cdr3_aa: ASSLEGQGSGEQY
v_call: TRBV12-3/TRBV12-4; d_call: -; j_call: TRBJ2-1; cdr3_aa: ASSPRLSNEQF
v_call: TRBV14; d_call: TRBD2; j_call: TRBJ2-5; cdr3_aa: ASSQTPSGWGTQY
v_call: TRBV6-5; d_call: -; j_call: TRBJ2-7; cdr3_aa: ASSRDGSSYEQY
v_call: TRBV10-1; d_call: -; j_call: TRBJ2-7; cdr3_aa: ASSESRGDTYEQY
v_call: TRBV19; d_call: -; j_call: TRBJ1-2; cdr3_aa: ASSSTVNYGYT
v_call: TRBV2; d_call: TRBD1; j_call: TRBJ1-3; cdr3_aa: ASRDRAGGNTIY
v_call: TRBV7-2; d_call: -; j_call: TRBJ2-7; cdr3_aa: ASSLGRQGPYEQY
v_call: TRBV6-5; d_call: TRBD2; j_call: TRBJ2-5; cdr3_aa: ASRPSGGAQETQY
v_call: TRBV7-9; d_call: TRBD1; j_call: TRBJ2-7; cdr3_aa: ASSLAPGTGNYEQY
v_call: TRBV7-3; d_call: -; j_call: TRBJ2-6; cdr3_aa: ASSPRSSGANVLT
v_call: TRBV15; d_call: -; j_call: TRBJ2-1; cdr3_aa: ATSRDLGGSGF
v_call: TRBV3-1/TRBV3-2; d_call: TRBD2; j_call: TRBJ2-5; cdr3_aa: ASTTGLEETQY
v_call: TRBV5-6; d_call: -; j_call: TRBJ2-1; cdr3_aa: ASSLALGVSYNEQF
v_call: TRBV13; d_call: TRBD1; j_call: TRBJ2-5; cdr3_aa: ASSPRQGAEETQY
v_call: TRBV6-1; d_call: -; j_call: TRBJ1-1; cdr3_aa: ASSEIDRPRTEAF
v_call: TRBV18; d_call: TRBD2; j_call: TRBJ2-7; cdr3_aa: ASSPGTIAYEQY
v_call: TRBV27; d_call: -; j_call: TRBJ1-2; cdr3_aa: ASSLMGTPNYGYT
v_call: TRBV7-3; d_call: TRBD1; j_call: TRBJ2-1; cdr3_aa: ASSLQPGGPYNEQF
v_call: TRBV12-3/TRBV12-4; d_call: TRBD1; j_call: TRBJ1-2; cdr3_aa: ASTIDRGYGYT
v_call: TRBV7-3; d_call: -; j_call: TRBJ2-4; cdr3_aa: ASSSMNVRGSLAKNIQY
v_call: TRBV11-2; d_call: TRBD2; j_call: TRBJ2-1; cdr3_aa: ASSLAGGYNEQF
v_call: TRBV12-3/TRBV12-4; d_call: -; j_call: TRBJ2-5; cdr3_aa: ASSLSGKETQY